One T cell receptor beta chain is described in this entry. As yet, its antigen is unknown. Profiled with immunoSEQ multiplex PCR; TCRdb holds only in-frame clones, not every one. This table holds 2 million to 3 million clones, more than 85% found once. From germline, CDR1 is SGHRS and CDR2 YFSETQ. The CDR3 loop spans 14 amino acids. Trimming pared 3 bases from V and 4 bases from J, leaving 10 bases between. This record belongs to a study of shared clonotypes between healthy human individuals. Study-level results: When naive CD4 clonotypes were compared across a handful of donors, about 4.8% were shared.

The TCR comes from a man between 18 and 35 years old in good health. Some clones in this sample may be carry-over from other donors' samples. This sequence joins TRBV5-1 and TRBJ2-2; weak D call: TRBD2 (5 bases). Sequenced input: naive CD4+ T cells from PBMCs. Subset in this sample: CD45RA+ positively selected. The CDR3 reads CASSSIGSTGELFF. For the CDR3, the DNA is TGCGCCAGCAGCTCAATAGGGAGCACCGGGGAGCTGTTTTTT. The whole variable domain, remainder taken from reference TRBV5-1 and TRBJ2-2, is KAGVTQTPRYLIKTRGQQVTLSCSPISGHRSVSWYQQTPGQGLQFLFEYFSETQRNKGNFPGRFSGRQFSNSRSEMNVSTLELGDSALYLCASSSIGSTGELFFGEGSRLTVL.